The 10 T cell receptor beta chains presented below share a single source sample, sequenced in a study of blood T cell repertoires in COVID-19. Using immunoSEQ multiplex PCR, the repertoire was profiled, and TCRdb retains in-frame clones only, with some absent. The sample shows around 200,000 clones, approximately 87% of them seen only once. Sequenced sample: peripheral blood. These receptors were taken from a man between 65 and 79 years old with active or convalescent COVID-19.

The chain couples TRBV7-9 to TRBJ1-2, with 8 positions matching TRBD1. V was clipped by 7 bases and J by 8 bases; unmatched bases: 21. CDR1 SEHNR and CDR2 FQNEAQ come from the germline V gene (reference sequence). The CDR3 has 17 amino acids. The CDR3 spells CASTTTGTGVFPAGYTF. In nucleotides, the CDR3 is TGTGCCAGCACAACAACAGGGACAGGAGTTTTTCCAGCAGGCTACACCTTC.

The J gene is TRBJ2-5, the V gene TRBV9, with a tentative D call TRBD1 (6 bases). The CDR3 extends over 17 amino acids. Germline lookup yields CDR1 SGDLS and CDR2 YYNGEE. V dropped 4 bases and J dropped 7 bases, with 26 bases sitting between them. The CDR3 spells CASSPEGLDSGIGTQYF. DNA of the CDR3: TGTGCCAGCAGCCCCGAAGGGTTGGACAGTGGAATTGGGACCCAGTACTTC.

The V and J genes are TRBV11-2 and TRBJ1-2; possible D gene TRBD1, 5 bases. Germline V lookup: CDR1 SGHAT, CDR2 FQNNGV. V was cut by 8 bases and J by 8 bases, with 15 bases left in between. This CDR3 has 12 residues. The CDR3 DNA reads as TGTGCCAGCCGTCTGCGGGGGGACGGCTACACCTTC. Translated: CASRLRGDGYTF.

The count of this clone is one. The chain uses TRBV9 and TRBJ1-6, with 10 nucleotides matching TRBD1. V gave up 2 bases and J gave up 9 bases; unmatched junction bases: 8. This CDR3 spans 16 amino acids. Per the germline V gene, CDR1 is SGDLS and CDR2 is YYNGEE. DNA for the CDR3: TGTGCCAGCAGCGTCACCTCCGGGACAGGGGTTTCACCCCTCCACTTT. This codes for CASSVTSGTGVSPLHF. The full variable domain, with the rest looked up from reference TRBV9 and TRBJ1-6, is DSGVTQTPKHLITATGQRVTLRCSPRSGDLSVYWYQQSLDQGLQFLIQYYNGEERAKGNILERFSAQQFPDLHSELNLSSLELGDSALYFCASSVTSGTGVSPLHFGNGTRLTVT.

V and J are TRBV11-3 and TRBJ2-3; D is perhaps TRBD2 (5 bases). The CDR3 totals 16 residues. Germline CDR1 SGHNT, CDR2 YENEEA. Trimming took 1 base from V and 6 from J, leaving 17 bases between them. Here the CDR3 reads CASSLAAGGVVDTQYF. The CDR3 DNA follows: TGTGCCAGCAGCTTAGCCGCGGGTGGGGTCGTGGATACGCAGTATTTT.

This clone occurred a few times. The chain links TRBV25-1 to TRBJ2-3; D gene uncertain. The germline gives CDR1 MGHDK, CDR2 SYGVNS. Trimming cost V 1 base and J 1 base, with 6 bases left between them. The CDR3 loop spans 14 amino acids. CDR3 in DNA: TGTGCCAGCAGTGAATCAAGCGGCACAGATACGCAGTATTTT. It is translated as CASSESSGTDTQYF.

This rearrangement joins TRBV30 to TRBJ1-1; maybe TRBD1 (5 bases). This CDR3 is 14 amino acids long. V dropped 3 bases and J dropped 0 bases, with 11 bases sitting between them. The germline V gene has CDR1 GTSNPN and CDR2 SVGIG (reference sequence). The CDR3 coding sequence is TGTGCCTGGAGACAGGAACTCGTGAACACTGAAGCTTTCTTT. Amino acid sequence: CAWRQELVNTEAFF.

The chain links TRBV14 to TRBJ2-7; 8 nucleotides line up with TRBD1. The CDR3 runs to 15 residues. After removal of 4 bases from V and 3 bases from J, the junction contained 8 bases not matched to a gene. Germline loops: CDR1 SGHDN, CDR2 FVKESK. The CDR3: CASSPRTGTFYEQYF. The CDR3 region has the DNA TGTGCCAGCAGCCCTAGGACAGGGACCTTCTACGAGCAGTACTTC.

The chain employs TRBV6-5 and TRBJ2-4; 7 positions agree with TRBD1. The length of the CDR3 is 15 residues. V shed 4 bases and J 6 bases; nucleotides not matched to a gene: 9. Germline loops: CDR1 MNHEY, CDR2 SVGAGI. The CDR3 DNA reads TGTGCCAGCAGTTCCCGGGCCACAGGGGTAAACATTCAGTACTTC. Translating it yields CASSSRATGVNIQYF.

The chain joins TRBV24-1 to TRBJ2-1; 8 bases match TRBD2. V was clipped by 1 base and J by 1 base; unmatched bases: 11. The CDR3 runs 19 residues. Germline CDR1 KGHDR, CDR2 SFDVKD. The DNA of the CDR3 is TGTGCCACCAGTGATTTCGGGGGGGGAATACAAAAGTCCTACAATGAGCAGTTCTTC. Amino acid sequence: CATSDFGGGIQKSYNEQFF.